This passage covers 8 T cell receptor beta chains from one sample sequenced in a study of blood T cells in healthy people across ages. A J-beta primer mix and a sample-barcoded 5' primer were used in a second PCR of roughly 7 to 12 cycles. Each CDR3 protein is one row after TCRdb ran MiXCR on the 5' RACE reads. The sample yields a few hundred thousand distinct CDR3 sequences, roughly 29% seen once. Sequencing was carried out using blood. The receptors derive from a woman aged 70-85 years in good health.

The chain is built from TRBV29-1 and TRBJ2-2; D perhaps matches TRBD2 (5 bases). The ends were cut back, 6 bases at V and 6 bases at J, with 14 bases in the middle. The CDR3 runs 13 residues. CDR1 SQVTM and CDR2 ANQGSEA come from the germline V gene. The CDR3 sequence is CSVGWTGSGELFF. Written as DNA, the CDR3 is TGCAGCGTAGGATGGACGGGGTCCGGGGAGCTGTTTTTT.

There are a few counts of this clonotype. The chain has TRBV20-1 and TRBJ2-5; D ambiguous. Looked up from germline, CDR1 is DFQATT and CDR2 is SNEGSKA (reference sequence). The CDR3 extends over 12 amino acids. The V end was cut by 2 bases, the J end by 2 bases, with 6 bases between. The CDR3 spells CSARTRQETQYF. CDR3 DNA: TGCAGTGCTAGAACCAGACAAGAGACCCAGTACTTC.

J is TRBJ1-1 and V is TRBV3-1, with D possibly matching TRBD1 (5 bases). Germline V gives CDR1 LGHDT, CDR2 YNNKEL (reference sequence). Trimming took 1 base from V and 4 from J, leaving 10 bases between them. The CDR3 consists of 14 residues. The CDR3 protein is CASSQGGPTTEAFF. As DNA, the CDR3 is TGTGCCAGCAGCCAAGGGGGACCGACCACTGAAGCTTTCTTT.

The J gene is TRBJ2-3, the V gene TRBV9; possible D gene TRBD2, 6 bases. There are 16 residues in the CDR3. CDR1 SGDLS and CDR2 YYNGEE come from the germline V gene. Between the trimmed V and J ends, which lost 4 bases and 4 bases, there was a span of 19 bases. The CDR3 sequence: CASSPGTVLLSDTQYF. The CDR3 nucleotides are TGTGCCAGCAGCCCCGGGACTGTTCTGTTGTCAGATACGCAGTATTTT.

This sequence joins TRBV20-1 and TRBJ1-2; possible D gene TRBD1, 6 bases. CDR3 length: 12 residues. Germline V gene sequence: CDR1 DFQATT, CDR2 SNEGSKA (reference sequence). The germline V and J ends were trimmed by 5 bases and 4 bases, with 11 bases remaining between them. CDR3 amino acids: CSAAPTGYGYTF. The CDR3 DNA reads TGCAGTGCTGCTCCGACAGGCTATGGCTACACCTTC.

V is TRBV20-1 and J is TRBJ1-1; possibly TRBD1 for D (6 bases). CDR3 size: 15 residues. V was clipped by 0 bases and J by 1 base, with 12 bases between them. Germline loops: CDR1 DFQATT, CDR2 SNEGSKA (reference sequence). This CDR3 is CSARDLGGGNTEAFF. CDR3 in DNA: TGCAGTGCTAGAGATCTCGGGGGCGGGAACACTGAAGCTTTCTTT.

V usage is TRBV7-9 and J usage is TRBJ1-1; 8 bases match TRBD1. This CDR3 is built from 15 residues. Germline V gives CDR1 SEHNR, CDR2 FQNEAQ (reference sequence). Losses at the gene ends were 5 bases for V and 5 bases for J; bases not matched to a gene: 10. CDR3 DNA: TGTGCCAGCAGCCCCTGGGACAGGAGAATTACTGAAGCTTTCTTT. It encodes CASSPWDRRITEAFF.

The J gene is TRBJ2-3, the V gene TRBV6-2 or TRBV6-3, with TRBD1 identical over 8 bases. Trimming cost V 6 bases and J 4 bases; bases outside gene matches: 9. The CDR3 length is 15 residues. Germline V lookup: CDR1 MNHEY, CDR2 SVGEGT. The CDR3 loop reads CASSPGQGNADTQYF. The CDR3 DNA follows: TGTGCCAGCAGCCCAGGACAGGGTAACGCAGATACGCAGTATTTT.